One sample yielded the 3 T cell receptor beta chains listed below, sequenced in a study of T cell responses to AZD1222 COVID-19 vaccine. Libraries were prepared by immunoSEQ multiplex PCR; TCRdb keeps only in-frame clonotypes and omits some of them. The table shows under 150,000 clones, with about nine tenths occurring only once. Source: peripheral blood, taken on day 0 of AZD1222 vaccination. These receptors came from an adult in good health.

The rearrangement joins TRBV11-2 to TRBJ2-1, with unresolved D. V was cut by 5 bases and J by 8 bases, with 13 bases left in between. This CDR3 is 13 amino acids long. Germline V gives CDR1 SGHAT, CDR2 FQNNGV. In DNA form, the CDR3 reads TGTGCCAGCAGCACCACTCGTGTAGATGAGCAGTTCTTC. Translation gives CASSTTRVDEQFF.

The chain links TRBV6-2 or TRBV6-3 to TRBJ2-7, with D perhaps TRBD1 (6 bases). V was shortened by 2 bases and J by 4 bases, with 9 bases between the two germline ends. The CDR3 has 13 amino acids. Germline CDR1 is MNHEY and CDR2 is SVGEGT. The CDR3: CASSYDRRYEQYF. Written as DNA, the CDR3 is TGTGCCAGCAGTTACGACAGGCGATACGAGCAGTACTTC.

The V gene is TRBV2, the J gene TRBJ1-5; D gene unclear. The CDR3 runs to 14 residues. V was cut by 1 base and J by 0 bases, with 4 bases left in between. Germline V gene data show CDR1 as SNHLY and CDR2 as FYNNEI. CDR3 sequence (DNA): TGTGCCAGCAGTGAAGGCTATAGCAATCAGCCCCAGCATTTT. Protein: CASSEGYSNQPQHF.